This T cell receptor beta chain was sequenced during a study of T cells in Graves' hyperthyroidism and ophthalmopathy. The study excluded patients with uncontrolled infection, other autoimmune disease, pregnancy or lactation. RNA transcripts served as the template for amplifying TCR beta CDR3 regions. When the TCR CDR3 underwent first-round RT-PCR, the HTBI primer set was used. TCRdb processed the multiplex PCR reads anew with MiXCR; each CDR3 protein has one entry. The sample lists about 580,000 distinct CDR3 sequences, about half occurring once. Study-level findings and limits: A model using 13 V-J features told ophthalmopathy apart from stable hyperthyroidism.

This clonotype showed up many times. Its antigen remains unknown. CDR1 and CDR2 (germline): WSHSY, SAAADI. The CDR3 runs to 15 residues. V was clipped by 3 bases and J by 3 bases, with 15 bases between them. The chain links TRBV10-2 to TRBJ2-7, with D possibly being TRBD1 (6 bases). The TCR comes from a woman aged 18-29 years with Graves' hyperthyroidism. Material: peripheral blood or thyroid tissue (not recorded which). CDR3 sequence (DNA): TGCGCCAGCAGTGATTTTTCAGGGGAAGACTACGAGCAGTACTTC. Its translation: CASSDFSGEDYEQYF.